This entry lists 32 T cell receptor beta chains sequenced from one sample in a study of early T cells in non-severe SARS-CoV-2 infection. TCRdb re-called the 5' RACE reads with MiXCR, one entry per CDR3 protein. The repertoire consists of over 45,000 distinct CDR3 sequences, with around 6% occurring once and the leading ten covering about 4.3%. The sequencing input was whole blood. These receptor sequences come from an adult who was a healthcare worker with PCR-confirmed SARS-CoV-2 infection or an uninfected control (not recorded which).

This clonotype has a count of ten or more. The rearrangement joins TRBV20-1 to TRBJ1-2; a possible D gene is TRBD1 (6 bases). This CDR3 comprises 13 residues. Germline V lookup: CDR1 DFQATT, CDR2 SNEGSKA (reference sequence). V was shortened by 0 bases and J by 6 bases, with 11 bases between the two germline ends. CDR3 protein: CSAREGGWDGYTF. CDR3 bases: TGCAGTGCTAGAGAGGGGGGCTGGGATGGCTACACCTTC.

This clonotype was detected ten times or more. The chain couples TRBV29-1 to TRBJ2-7; D is perhaps TRBD1 (7 bases). The length of the CDR3 is 13 residues. CDR1 is SQVTM, CDR2 ANQGSEA, per germline. Deletions cut 4 bases from V and 6 bases from J, with 16 bases between. For the CDR3, the DNA is TGCAGCGTTGGTATGAAGGAGGGGGCCGAGCAGTACTTC. Translating it yields CSVGMKEGAEQYF.

The chain uses TRBV19 and TRBJ1-4; 7 positions match TRBD1. From germline, CDR1 is LNHDA and CDR2 SQIVND (reference sequence). The CDR3 loop spans 15 amino acids. V trimming: 4 bases; J trimming: 8 bases; junction bases outside the gene matches: 10. For the CDR3, the DNA is TGTGCCAGTAGTACCCGACAGGGATTAAACGAAAAACTGTTTTTT. Amino acids: CASSTRQGLNEKLFF. The complete variable domain, with remaining parts taken from reference TRBV19 and TRBJ1-4, reads DGGITQSPKYLFRKEGQNVTLSCEQNLNHDAMYWYRQDPGQGLRLIYYSQIVNDFQKGDIAEGYSVSREKKESFPLTVTSAQKNPTAFYLCASSTRQGLNEKLFFGSGTQLSVL.

This clonotype was recorded many times. The J gene is TRBJ2-7, the V gene TRBV5-5; D call uncertain. Germline-derived CDR1 and CDR2 are SGHKS and YYEKEE (reference sequence). Trimming shortened V by 1 base and J by 0 bases, and 2 bases separated the two germline ends. The CDR3 loop spans 12 amino acids. The CDR3 sequence is CASSLSSYEQYF. For the CDR3, the DNA is TGTGCCAGCAGCTTGTCCTCCTACGAGCAGTACTTC.

This clonotype has just a few counts. The rearrangement uses TRBV12-3 or TRBV12-4 and TRBJ1-2; no definite D call. The CDR3 runs 13 residues. Trimming pared 0 bases from V and 0 bases from J, leaving 2 bases between. DNA for the CDR3: TGTGCCAGCAGTTTAGCTCCTAACTATGGCTACACCTTC. Amino acids: CASSLAPNYGYTF.

This clonotype came up many times. The chain couples TRBV7-9 to TRBJ1-2; D is uncertain. The CDR3 contains 13 residues. Germline CDR1 and CDR2: SEHNR and FQNEAQ (reference sequence). The V end was cut by 0 bases, the J end by 10 bases, with 12 bases between. CDR3: CASSLAGLKDYTF. DNA for the CDR3: TGTGCCAGCAGCTTAGCGGGCCTTAAAGACTACACCTTC.

V is TRBV5-1 and J is TRBJ2-7; possibly TRBD1 for D (5 bases). The CDR3 covers 13 residues. Germline V CDR1 and CDR2: SGHRS, YFSETQ. Deletions cut 6 bases from V and 4 bases from J, with 14 bases between. The CDR3 loop reads CASTKDTNYEQYF. The CDR3 nucleotides are TGCGCCAGCACCAAGGACACCAATTACGAGCAGTACTTC.

DNA for the CDR3: TGTGCCAGCAGCCCCCGGGACAGGGGGCCACAAAACATTCAGTACTTC. Residues: CASSPRDRGPQNIQYF. The chain employs TRBV11-2 and TRBJ2-4; 12 bases are shared with TRBD1. CDR3 size: 16 residues. V lost 5 bases to trimming and J lost 5 bases; unmatched junction nucleotides: 7. Germline CDR1 is SGHAT and CDR2 is FQNNGV.

J is TRBJ2-3 and V is TRBV4-2; perhaps TRBD2 as D (7 bases). Trimming cost V 1 base and J 3 bases, with 14 bases left between them. CDR3 length: 16 amino acids. Germline CDR1 reads LGHNA; CDR2 reads YNFKEQ. The CDR3 DNA sequence: TGTGCCAGCAGCCAAGGGGGGCGGGGGACTACAGATACGCAGTATTTT. Its protein is CASSQGGRGTTDTQYF.

The rearrangement joins TRBV7-3 to TRBJ2-3; tentatively, D is TRBD1 or TRBD2 (5 bases each). The V gene's germline CDR1 is SGHTA and CDR2 FQGTGA. Trimming cost V 2 bases and J 7 bases, with 13 bases left between them. This CDR3 is 14 amino acids long. The CDR3 sequence is CASSLGGFVNTQYF. The CDR3, as DNA: TGTGCCAGCAGCTTAGGGGGTTTCGTGAATACGCAGTATTTT.

This clonotype has at least ten counts. The J gene is TRBJ1-5, the V gene TRBV6-1; TRBD1 might be the D (5 bases). The V and J ends lost 4 bases and 5 bases respectively, with 9 bases between them. Per germline, CDR1 MNHNS and CDR2 SASEGT. The CDR3 runs 13 residues. CDR3 DNA sequence: TGTGCCAGCAGTGCCAGGGATCATCAGCCCCAGCATTTT. Its protein product is CASSARDHQPQHF.

This clonotype showed up many times. The rearrangement joins TRBV20-1 to TRBJ2-7; the match to TRBD2 covers 9 bases. V trimming: 1 base; J trimming: 6 bases; junction bases outside the gene matches: 7. The germline V gene encodes CDR1 DFQATT and CDR2 SNEGSKA (reference sequence). This CDR3 spans 14 amino acids. The CDR3 loop reads CSARGGVAGAEQYF. CDR3 nucleotides: TGCAGTGCTAGAGGGGGGGTAGCGGGAGCCGAGCAGTACTTC.

The V call is TRBV27, the J call TRBJ1-3; D unresolved. The V end was cut by 0 bases, the J end by 3 bases, with 9 bases between. The CDR3 length is 15 residues. Per the germline V gene, CDR1 is MNHEY and CDR2 is SMNVEV (reference sequence). The CDR3 here is CASSLSYGFGNTIYF. CDR3 DNA sequence: TGTGCCAGCAGTTTATCGTACGGCTTTGGAAACACCATATATTTT.

This clonotype was detected many times. The chain carries TRBV29-1 and TRBJ2-3; tentative D call: TRBD1 (5 bases). The CDR3 sequence is 16 residues long. The germline V gene encodes CDR1 SQVTM and CDR2 ANQGSEA. Trimming took 0 bases from V and 4 from J, leaving 17 bases between them. DNA for the CDR3: TGCAGCGTTGAAGATAGGGGCCCCGGGTCGCCAGATACGCAGTATTTT. Translation: CSVEDRGPGSPDTQYF.

This chain uses TRBV27 with TRBJ2-6, with 8 bases aligning to TRBD1. Trimming cost V 5 bases and J 1 base; bases outside gene matches: 10. This CDR3 has 18 amino acids. Germline V gene lookup returns CDR1 MNHEY and CDR2 SMNVEV (reference sequence). This chain's CDR3 is CASSLRWTGMSGANVLTF. The CDR3, as DNA: TGTGCCAGCAGTCTTAGATGGACAGGGATGTCTGGGGCCAACGTCCTGACTTTC.

This clonotype came up many times. The rearrangement joins TRBV4-1 to TRBJ1-2; D is ambiguous. Germline V gene data show CDR1 as MGHRA and CDR2 as YSYEKL. This CDR3 is 13 amino acids long. V lost 1 base to trimming and J lost 8 bases, with 11 bases between them. The CDR3 loop is CASSQVRSVGYTF. The CDR3, as DNA: TGCGCCAGCAGCCAAGTGCGGTCGGTCGGCTACACCTTC.

This clonotype has at least ten counts. The rearrangement joins TRBV5-6 to TRBJ2-6; D gene ambiguous. With 6 bases removed from V and 0 bases from J, the gap between germline ends came to 7 bases. CDR1 and CDR2 from the germline V gene are SGHDT and YYEEEE. The length of the CDR3 is 14 residues. The CDR3 nucleotides read TGTGCCAGCACCAGCTCCTCTGGGGCCAACGTCCTGACTTTC. It specifies CASTSSSGANVLTF.

This clonotype showed up many times. The chain has TRBV12-3 or TRBV12-4 and TRBJ2-7, with D tentatively TRBD2 (5 bases). V was shortened by 4 bases and J by 3 bases, with 7 bases between the two germline ends. This CDR3 region has 12 residues. This CDR3 is CASSSGGYEQYF. The CDR3 region has the DNA TGTGCCAGCAGTTCCGGAGGCTACGAGCAGTACTTC.

The table lists this clonotype with many counts. V and J are TRBV7-2 and TRBJ2-7, with TRBD2 identical over 7 bases. V lost 2 bases to trimming and J lost 1 base; unmatched junction nucleotides: 2. Germline CDR1 and CDR2: SGHTA and FQGNSA. The CDR3 covers 14 residues. CDR3 coding DNA: TGTGCCAGCAGCTTATCTAGCGGATCCTACGAGCAGTACTTC. This codes for CASSLSSGSYEQYF.

This clonotype has ten or more counts. The chain uses TRBV29-1 and TRBJ1-1; D call uncertain. The CDR3 contains 12 residues. Trimming removed 7 bases at V and 4 bases at J, with 13 bases between. Looked up from germline, CDR1 is SQVTM and CDR2 is ANQGSEA. CDR3 loop: CSAIGSATEAFF. The CDR3, as DNA: TGCAGCGCCATAGGGTCGGCCACTGAAGCTTTCTTT.

In this sample, this clonotype turned up many times. The rearrangement links TRBV3-1 to TRBJ1-1, with D possibly TRBD1 on 5 matching bases. V was trimmed by 5 bases and J by 3 bases, leaving 7 bases between them. Germline V CDR1 and CDR2: LGHDT, YNNKEL (reference sequence). CDR3 length: 12 amino acids. The CDR3 DNA follows: TGTGCCAGCAGCGAAGGGGACACTGAAGCTTTCTTT. Translating gives CASSEGDTEAFF.

The CDR3 protein is CASREPGSGETQYF. In DNA, the CDR3 is TGTGCCAGCAGGGAGCCAGGGTCAGGAGAGACCCAGTACTTC. The V gene is TRBV5-4, the J gene TRBJ2-5, with D possibly TRBD1 on 5 matching bases. CDR1 is SGHNT, CDR2 YYREEE, per germline (reference sequence). This CDR3 region has 14 residues. V shed 5 bases and J shed 4 bases, with 15 bases lying between them.

This clonotype was seen at least ten times. The chain uses TRBV6-4 and TRBJ2-1; possibly TRBD2 for D (5 bases). CDR1 is MRHNA and CDR2 is SNTAGT in the germline V gene. V was shortened by 1 base and J by 4 bases, with 14 bases between the two germline ends. The CDR3 runs 16 residues. The CDR3, as DNA: TGTGCCAGCAGTGACTTGACTCGCGGGTCATACAATGAGCAGTTCTTC. Translating it yields CASSDLTRGSYNEQFF.

This clonotype occurred a few times. This rearrangement joins TRBV6-2 or TRBV6-3 to TRBJ2-7; perhaps TRBD2 as D (6 bases). Between the trimmed V and J ends, which lost 0 bases and 9 bases, there was a span of 18 bases. Germline V lookup: CDR1 MNHEY, CDR2 SVGEGT. This CDR3 has 15 residues. As DNA, the CDR3 is TGTGCCAGCAGTTACTCGTCGCGGGCCCGGGGAGGGCAGTACTTC. Protein product: CASSYSSRARGGQYF.

Many counts were recorded for this clonotype. The CDR3 DNA is TGTGCCAGCAGCCGCCCTACTAGCGGGAAGAGGAATGAGCAGTTCTTC. Its translation is CASSRPTSGKRNEQFF. The genes are TRBV7-9 and TRBJ2-1; 10 bases are a match to TRBD2. This CDR3 has 16 residues. Trimming at V came to 5 bases and at J to 7 bases, leaving 11 bases not matched to a gene. The germline gives CDR1 SEHNR, CDR2 FQNEAQ (reference sequence). The full variable domain, in which reference TRBV7-9 and TRBJ2-1 provide the parts outside the CDR3, is DTGVSQNPRHKITKRGQNVTFRCDPISEHNRLYWYRQTLGQGPEFLTYFQNEAQLEKSRLLSDRFSAERPKGSFSTLEIQRTEQGDSAMYLCASSRPTSGKRNEQFFGPGTRLTVL.

This clonotype came up many times. The genes are TRBV12-3 or TRBV12-4 and TRBJ2-4, with D uncertain. V lost 4 bases, J lost 0 bases, and 13 bases lay in between. The CDR3 length is 16 residues. The DNA for the CDR3 is TGTGCCAGCAGTTATACCCGGACCTTAGCCAAAAACATTCAGTACTTC. Protein product: CASSYTRTLAKNIQYF.

The table lists this clonotype with many counts. This CDR3 reads CSVMSAEAFF. The DNA of the CDR3 is TGCAGCGTTATGTCCGCTGAAGCTTTCTTT. The chain links TRBV29-1 to TRBJ1-1; no clear D. The CDR3 covers 10 residues. V dropped 5 bases and J dropped 6 bases, with 7 bases sitting between them. The germline CDR1 and CDR2 sequences are SQVTM and ANQGSEA.

This clonotype was seen only a few times. V gene TRBV6-6 combines with J gene TRBJ2-3; D remains ambiguous. The CDR3 is 13 residues long. V was shortened by 2 bases and J by 2 bases, with 5 bases between the two germline ends. The germline V gene has CDR1 MNHNY and CDR2 SVGAGI (reference sequence). The CDR3 DNA is TGTGCCAGCAGTTACAGGGACACAGATACGCAGTATTTT. Encoded protein: CASSYRDTDTQYF.

This clonotype was detected many times. The genes are TRBV6-5 and TRBJ1-4, with a weak D call TRBD1 (6 bases). The CDR3 sequence is 18 residues long. Trimming shortened V by 0 bases and J by 1 base, and 15 bases separated the two germline ends. Germline V gene sequence: CDR1 MNHEY, CDR2 SVGAGI. CDR3 sequence reads: CASSYSTPRRGTNEKLFF. The DNA for the CDR3 is TGTGCCAGCAGTTACTCTACACCCCGCAGGGGAACTAATGAAAAACTGTTTTTT.

This clonotype was seen many times. The chain couples TRBV20-1 to TRBJ2-1, with TRBD2 identical over 13 bases. J lost 10 bases, V lost 5 bases, and 11 bases had no gene match. CDR3 length: 15 residues. Germline V gene sequence: CDR1 DFQATT, CDR2 SNEGSKA (reference sequence). This chain's CDR3 is CSAADGGLAGREQFF. The CDR3 DNA follows: TGCAGTGCTGCAGATGGGGGACTAGCGGGGCGCGAGCAGTTCTTC.

This clonotype has at least ten counts. The rearrangement uses TRBV7-6 and TRBJ2-7; D is uncertain. The germline CDR1 and CDR2 sequences are SGHVS and FNYEAQ. The CDR3 is 12 residues long. Trimming stripped 4 bases from V and 6 bases from J, with 10 bases between. The CDR3 loop reads CASSSGPGEQYF. The CDR3 nucleotides read TGTGCCAGCAGCTCAGGACCGGGCGAGCAGTACTTC.

This clonotype was seen at least ten times. The chain employs TRBV28 and TRBJ2-3, with TRBD2 identical over 8 bases. Trimming removed 7 bases from V and 3 bases from J; junction bases left unmatched: 9. Germline CDR1 MDHEN, CDR2 SYDVKM. The CDR3 loop spans 15 amino acids. As DNA, the CDR3 is TGTGCCAGCACCCTCAGCGGGAGCAGGACAGATACGCAGTATTTT. Protein: CASTLSGSRTDTQYF.